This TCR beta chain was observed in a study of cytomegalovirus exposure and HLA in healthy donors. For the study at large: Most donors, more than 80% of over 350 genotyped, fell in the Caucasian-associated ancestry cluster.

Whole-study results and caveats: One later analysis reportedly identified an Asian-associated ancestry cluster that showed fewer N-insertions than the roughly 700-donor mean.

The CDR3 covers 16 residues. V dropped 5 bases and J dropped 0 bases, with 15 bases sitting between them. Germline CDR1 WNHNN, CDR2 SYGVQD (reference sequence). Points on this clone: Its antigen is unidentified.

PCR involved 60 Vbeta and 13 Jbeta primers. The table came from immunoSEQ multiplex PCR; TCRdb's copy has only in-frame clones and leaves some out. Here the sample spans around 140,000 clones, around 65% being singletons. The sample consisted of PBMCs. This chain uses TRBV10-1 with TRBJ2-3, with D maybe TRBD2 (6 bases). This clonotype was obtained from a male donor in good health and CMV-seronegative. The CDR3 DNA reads TGCGCCAGCAGTTTCCCGGGACTCCCCAGCACAGATACGCAGTATTTT. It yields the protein CASSFPGLPSTDTQYF.